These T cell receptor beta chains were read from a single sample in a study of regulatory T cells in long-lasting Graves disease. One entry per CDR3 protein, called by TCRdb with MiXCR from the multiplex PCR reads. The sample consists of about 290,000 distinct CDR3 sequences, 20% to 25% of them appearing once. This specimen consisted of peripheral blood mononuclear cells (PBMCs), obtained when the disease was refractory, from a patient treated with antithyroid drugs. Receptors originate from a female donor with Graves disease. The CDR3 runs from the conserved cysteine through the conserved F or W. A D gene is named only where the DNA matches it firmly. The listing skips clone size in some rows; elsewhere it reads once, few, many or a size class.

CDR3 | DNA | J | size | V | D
CSADSTGVDNSPLHF | TGCAGTGCTGATTCGACAGGGGTTGATAATTCACCCCTCCACTTT | TRBJ1-6 | - | TRBV20-1 | TRBD1
CASSLDREVLKNTEAFF | TGTGCCAGCAGTTTGGACAGGGAGGTTTTGAAGAACACTGAAGCTTTCTTT | TRBJ1-1 | - | TRBV6-2/TRBV6-3 | TRBD1
CASSTLGNEQFF | TGTGCCAGCAGTACCCTCGGCAATGAGCAGTTCTTC | TRBJ2-1 | few | TRBV28 | -
CASSPTSGKAYEQYF | TGTGCCAGCAGCCCGACTAGCGGGAAGGCCTACGAGCAGTACTTC | TRBJ2-7 | few | TRBV7-9 | TRBD2
CATSDLLAGSGELFF | TGTGCCACCAGTGACCTACTAGCGGGGTCCGGGGAGCTGTTTTTT | TRBJ2-2 | - | TRBV24-1 | TRBD2
CASSLAGRNQETQYF | TGTGCCAGCAGCTTGGCAGGGCGGAACCAAGAGACCCAGTACTTC | TRBJ2-5 | - | TRBV7-3 | -
CASSFLAGDAYNEQFF | TGTGCCAGCAGCTTCCTAGCGGGAGATGCCTACAATGAGCAGTTCTTC | TRBJ2-1 | - | TRBV7-9 | TRBD2
CASSLVKNTEAFF | TGTGCCAGCAGTTTAGTGAAGAACACTGAAGCTTTCTTT | TRBJ1-1 | many | TRBV28 | -
CASSLDSETNYGYTF | TGTGCCAGCAGCCTTGACAGCGAAACTAACTATGGCTACACCTTC | TRBJ1-2 | - | TRBV28 | -
CASSAQGPSNQPQHF | TGTGCCAGCAGTGCACAGGGACCTAGCAATCAGCCCCAGCATTTT | TRBJ1-5 | few | TRBV28 | -
CASFGQGAGEQYF | TGTGCCAGCTTTGGACAGGGGGCGGGTGAGCAGTACTTC | TRBJ2-7 | few | TRBV7-2 | TRBD1
CASSLKAADSPLHF | TGTGCCAGCAGCTTAAAGGCGGCGGATTCACCCCTCCACTTT | TRBJ1-6 | few | TRBV7-9 | -
CSVDPQGGGNTEAFF | TGCAGCGTTGACCCGCAGGGAGGGGGGAACACTGAAGCTTTCTTT | TRBJ1-1 | - | TRBV29-1 | -
CASSLLYSPTEQYF | TGTGCCAGCAGCTTACTTTACAGCCCTACGGAGCAGTACTTC | TRBJ2-7 | - | TRBV7-9 | -
CASRPDRGRSREQYF | TGTGCCAGCAGACCTGACAGGGGGCGAAGTAGGGAGCAGTACTTC | TRBJ2-7 | few | TRBV12-3/TRBV12-4 | TRBD1
CSVRVTGSDTQYF | TGCAGCGTCCGCGTCACAGGGTCAGATACGCAGTATTTT | TRBJ2-3 | few | TRBV29-1 | -
CASSFLLDNQPQHF | TGTGCCAGCAGTTTTCTTCTAGACAATCAGCCCCAGCATTTT | TRBJ1-5 | many | TRBV28 | -
CASSIEGDRRNQPQHF | TGTGCCAGTAGTATAGAAGGGGACAGGAGGAATCAGCCCCAGCATTTT | TRBJ1-5 | - | TRBV19 | TRBD1
CSARQIYGRGEAFF | TGCAGTGCCCGACAGATATACGGAAGAGGGGAAGCTTTCTTT | TRBJ1-1 | few | TRBV20-1 | -
CASSGQSEANSPLHF | TGTGCCAGCAGTGGACAGAGCGAAGCAAATTCACCCCTCCACTTT | TRBJ1-6 | many | TRBV27 | -
CSVEGGDWDIQYSCQYF | TGCAGCGTTGAAGGGGGGGACTGGGACATTCAGTATAGTTGCCAGTACTTC | TRBJ2-4 | - | TRBV29-1 | -
CSVSQGDYGYTF | TGCAGCGTTAGTCAGGGTGACTATGGCTACACCTTC | TRBJ1-2 | many | TRBV29-1 | -
CASSYVAGEISGANVLTF | TGTGCCAGCAGTTACGTAGCGGGAGAAATCTCTGGGGCCAACGTCCTGACTTTC | TRBJ2-6 | - | TRBV6-5 | TRBD2
CASRITGGVYNEQFF | TGTGCCAGCAGAATAACAGGTGGGGTATACAATGAGCAGTTCTTC | TRBJ2-1 | - | TRBV5-6 | -
CASSQEMSSSYEQYF | TGCGCCAGCAGCCAAGAAATGTCCAGCTCCTACGAGCAGTACTTC | TRBJ2-7 | - | TRBV4-3 | -
CASSKEANTEAFF | TGTGCCAGCAGCAAGGAGGCGAACACTGAAGCTTTCTTT | TRBJ1-1 | - | TRBV7-9 | -
CASRTPGQGDEKLFF | TGTGCCAGCAGAACTCCGGGACAGGGGGATGAAAAACTGTTTTTT | TRBJ1-4 | many | TRBV28 | TRBD1
CASSQDGGLDYGRNPSALHF | TGTGCCAGCAGCCAAGATGGTGGGTTGGACTACGGACGGAACCCCTCGGCCCTCCACTTT | TRBJ1-6 | few | TRBV3-1 | -
CASAQERYSYEQYF | TGTGCCAGCGCTCAAGAGCGGTACTCCTACGAGCAGTACTTC | TRBJ2-7 | few | TRBV27 | -
CASSLYRDSPYNEQFF | TGCGCCAGCAGCCTCTACCGGGACAGCCCGTACAATGAGCAGTTCTTC | TRBJ2-1 | - | TRBV5-1 | TRBD1
CASSLAGTDRYEQYF | TGTGCCAGCAGCTTGGCAGGGACGGATCGCTACGAGCAGTACTTC | TRBJ2-7 | - | TRBV5-5 | -
CASSWGGSGELFF | TGTGCCAGCAGCTGGGGGGGTTCCGGGGAGCTGTTTTTT | TRBJ2-2 | - | TRBV5-5 | TRBD2
CSASEDRDTEAFF | TGCAGTGCTAGCGAGGACAGGGATACTGAAGCTTTCTTT | TRBJ1-1 | - | TRBV20-1 | TRBD1
CASSMPGEQYF | TGTGCCAGTAGTATGCCCGGGGAGCAGTACTTC | TRBJ2-7 | few | TRBV19 | -
CASSRYSNQPQHF | TGTGCCAGCAGTCGCTATAGCAATCAGCCCCAGCATTTT | TRBJ1-5 | many | TRBV7-2 | -
CASSLSATGANVLTF | TGTGCCAGCAGCTTAAGCGCAACCGGGGCCAACGTCCTGACTTTC | TRBJ2-6 | many | TRBV11-2 | -
CASTLGLAWGNEQFF | TGTGCCAGCACACTTGGACTAGCCTGGGGCAATGAGCAGTTCTTC | TRBJ2-1 | - | TRBV7-2 | TRBD2
CASSLVPGELNEKLFF | TGTGCCAGCAGCTTAGTTCCCGGAGAGCTTAATGAAAAACTGTTTTTT | TRBJ1-4 | once | TRBV7-9 | -
CASSPAFISTGELFF | TGTGCCAGCAGCCCCGCCTTTATCTCAACCGGGGAGCTGTTTTTT | TRBJ2-2 | - | TRBV7-3 | -
CASSQAGRGTYEQYF | TGTGCCAGCAGCCAAGCCGGCAGGGGGACCTACGAGCAGTACTTC | TRBJ2-7 | - | TRBV3-1 | TRBD1
CAWSVRSYGSYNEQFF | TGTGCCTGGAGTGTACGATCCTATGGTTCCTACAATGAGCAGTTCTTC | TRBJ2-1 | - | TRBV30 | -
CASRSATPYEQYF | TGCGCCAGCAGATCTGCGACCCCCTACGAGCAGTACTTC | TRBJ2-7 | - | TRBV5-1 | -
CASRDTGVGGYTF | TGTGCCAGCAGGGACACAGGGGTGGGAGGCTACACCTTC | TRBJ1-2 | many | TRBV6-1 | TRBD1
CASTHRSGGGFSDTQYF | TGTGCCAGCACCCATCGGTCGGGAGGCGGCTTTTCAGATACGCAGTATTTT | TRBJ2-3 | - | TRBV12-3/TRBV12-4 | TRBD2
CAWSGSPQNQPQHF | TGTGCCTGGAGTGGGAGCCCACAGAATCAGCCCCAGCATTTT | TRBJ1-5 | - | TRBV30 | -